Each of the 21 T cell receptor beta chains below was sequenced from the same sample in a study of cytomegalovirus exposure and HLA in healthy donors. The PCR had 60 Vbeta and 13 Jbeta primers. Using immunoSEQ multiplex PCR, the repertoire was profiled, and TCRdb retains in-frame clones only, with some absent. The data show more than 80,000 clones, around 59% seen once. Sequencing used PBMCs. All receptors derive from a human donor in good health.

J is TRBJ1-4 and V is TRBV25-1, with 9 bases identical to TRBD1. The CDR3 is 15 amino acids. J was trimmed by 7 bases and V by 1 base; bases with no gene match: 4. Looked up from germline, CDR1 is MGHDK and CDR2 is SYGVNS. CDR3 DNA sequence: TGTGCCAGCAGTGAATGGACAGGGGAGCGTGAAAAACTGTTTTTT. The encoded protein is CASSEWTGEREKLFF.

This chain joins TRBV7-6 and TRBJ2-3; 7 positions match TRBD1. V gave up 5 bases and J gave up 1 base; unmatched junction bases: 3. The CDR3 has 14 amino acids. The germline gives CDR1 SGHVS, CDR2 FNYEAQ. The CDR3 DNA follows: TGTGCCAGCAGCGCAGGACAGGGCACAGATACGCAGTATTTT. Residues: CASSAGQGTDTQYF.

The chain combines TRBV6-6 with TRBJ2-3; 8 positions match TRBD2. Per germline, CDR1 MNHNY and CDR2 SVGAGI (reference sequence). Losses at the gene ends were 6 bases for V and 5 bases for J; bases not matched to a gene: 10. This CDR3 has 15 amino acids. CDR3 DNA sequence: TGTGCCAGCAGAGAGAGCGGGGGCACGGAAGATACGCAGTATTTT. Its protein is CASRESGGTEDTQYF.

This clone was counted a few times. Sequence at one end of the junction differs from germline and may be a read error. This chain connects TRBV19 to TRBJ1-2, with 8 positions matching TRBD1. Germline values: CDR1 LNHDA, CDR2 SQIVND (reference sequence). CDR3 size: 12 residues. CDR3 in DNA: TGTGCCAGTAGTAGACAGGGGAACGGCTACAACTTC. Translation gives CASSRQGNGYNF.

This clone is a singleton in its sample. Other DNA variants within this sample encode the same CDR3. The chain joins TRBV5-4 to TRBJ2-6; TRBD1 might be the D (5 bases). The CDR3 contains 15 residues. V gave up 5 bases and J gave up 0 bases, with 9 bases separating them. Germline CDR1 and CDR2: SGHNT and YYREEE (reference sequence). The CDR3 nucleotides are TGTGCCAGCAGGACAGCGAGCTCTGGGGCCAACGTCCTGACTTTC. Amino acids: CASRTASSGANVLTF.

This rearrangement joins TRBV4-3 to TRBJ2-7, with 7 bases fitting TRBD1. V shed 0 bases and J 3 bases; nucleotides not matched to a gene: 8. CDR3 length: 16 residues. Germline CDR1 reads LGHNA; CDR2 reads YSLEER. CDR3 amino acids: CASSQETTGWGYEQYF. CDR3 DNA sequence: TGCGCCAGCAGCCAAGAGACGACAGGGTGGGGCTACGAGCAGTACTTC.

The rearrangement joins TRBV14 to TRBJ2-7; maybe TRBD1 (5 bases). V was shortened by 6 bases and J by 5 bases, with 14 bases between the two germline ends. CDR1 and CDR2 (germline): SGHDN, FVKESK. The CDR3 is made up of 13 amino acids. The CDR3 DNA follows: TGTGCCAGCAGTCCTTCAGGGATCCACGAGCAGTACTTC. Residues: CASSPSGIHEQYF.

The genes are TRBV6-5 and TRBJ2-7; D is perhaps TRBD1 (6 bases). The CDR3 contains 14 residues. CDR1 is MNHEY, CDR2 SVGAGI, per germline. The germline V and J ends were trimmed by 2 bases and 5 bases, with 13 bases remaining between them. The CDR3 DNA follows: TGTGCCAGCAGTTACGGCAGGGGACGCGACGAGCAGTACTTC. This encodes CASSYGRGRDEQYF.

The V call is TRBV21-1, the J call TRBJ1-1; the table names TRBD1, a call not compared with the DNA. TRBV21-1 is termed a pseudogene. This CDR3 has 15 amino acids. CDR3: CASSKADRGHTEAFF. CDR3 sequence (DNA): TGTGCCAGCAGCAAAGCGGACAGGGGGCACACTGAAGCTTTCTTT.

The chain uses TRBV4-2 and TRBJ1-2; D might be TRBD1 (6 bases). V was pared by 4 bases and J by 3 bases, with 12 bases between. This CDR3 is 14 amino acids long. Per germline, CDR1 LGHNA and CDR2 YNFKEQ. CDR3 in DNA: TGTGCCAGCAGCCCCATCAGGGGTGACTATGGCTACACCTTC. Its protein is CASSPIRGDYGYTF.

The chain employs TRBV25-1 and TRBJ1-2, with TRBD1 matching over 8 bases. The V and J ends lost 5 bases and 8 bases, in that order; junction bases with no gene match: 13. Germline CDR1 and CDR2: MGHDK and SYGVNS. The CDR3 sequence is 15 residues long. CDR3 bases: TGTGCCAGCAGTCTACCGGGACAGGTGTCTTCCGGCTACACCTTC. Translating gives CASSLPGQVSSGYTF.

The chain combines TRBV5-4 with TRBJ1-4; a possible D gene is TRBD1 (5 bases). This CDR3 has 15 residues. V was shortened by 2 bases and J by 6 bases, with 14 bases between the two germline ends. CDR1 is SGHNT and CDR2 is YYREEE in the germline V gene (reference sequence). The CDR3 DNA follows: TGTGCCAGCAGCTTCTCGATTGGGGGGGATGAAAAACTGTTTTTT. It is translated as CASSFSIGGDEKLFF.

This clone was recorded only once. CDR3 sequence reads: CASTIAGTPSYEQYF. CDR3 coding DNA: TGTGCCAGCACCATCGCGGGGACTCCTTCCTACGAGCAGTACTTC. This sequence joins TRBV7-8 and TRBJ2-7; D may be TRBD2 (6 bases). The V end was cut by 7 bases, the J end by 1 base, with 17 bases between. Germline V lookup: CDR1 SGHVS, CDR2 FQNEAQ. This CDR3 has 15 amino acids.

The chain has TRBV7-9 and TRBJ2-1; a possible D gene is TRBD1 (6 bases). The CDR3 covers 15 residues. Germline V gene lookup returns CDR1 SEHNR and CDR2 FQNEAQ (reference sequence). The ends were cut back, 2 bases at V and 4 bases at J, with 12 bases in the middle. CDR3 DNA sequence: TGTGCCAGCAGCTTATTGGGTACAGGGTACAATGAGCAGTTCTTC. Translation gives CASSLLGTGYNEQFF.

A few counts support this clone. The V call is TRBV5-6, the J call TRBJ1-2; D not certain. CDR3 length equals 15 residues. Germline CDR1 SGHDT, CDR2 YYEEEE. V lost 0 bases to trimming and J lost 3 bases, with 12 bases between them. CDR3 in amino acids: CASSLARGFDYGYTF. CDR3 bases: TGTGCCAGCAGCTTGGCCCGGGGTTTCGACTATGGCTACACCTTC. The full variable domain, its missing parts supplied by reference TRBV5-6 and TRBJ1-2, is DAGVTQSPTHLIKTRGQQVTLRCSPKSGHDTVSWYQQALGQGPQFIFQYYEEEERQRGNFPDRFSGHQFPNYSSELNVNALLLGDSALYLCASSLARGFDYGYTFGSGTRLTVV.

The chain recombines TRBV5-1 with TRBJ1-6, with 10 positions matching TRBD1. Germline V gene sequence: CDR1 SGHRS, CDR2 YFSETQ. With 0 bases clipped from V and 9 bases from J, the junction kept 9 bases outside the gene matches. The CDR3 spans 17 residues. For the CDR3, the DNA is TGCGCCAGCAGCTTGGCGGGTGGGGACAGGGGTAGTTCACCCCTCCACTTT. The encoded protein is CASSLAGGDRGSSPLHF.

The rearrangement joins TRBV11-2 to TRBJ2-3, with TRBD1 matching 7 bases. V gave up 5 bases and J gave up 5 bases; unmatched junction bases: 10. The CDR3 is made up of 15 amino acids. Germline V gives CDR1 SGHAT, CDR2 FQNNGV. The CDR3 region is CASSPWTGQGDTQYF. For the CDR3, the DNA is TGTGCCAGCAGCCCTTGGACAGGCCAGGGAGATACGCAGTATTTT.

The genes are TRBV5-4 and TRBJ1-1; possible D gene TRBD1, 5 bases. Trimming cost V 6 bases and J 3 bases, with 15 bases left between them. This CDR3 has 14 residues. Germline CDR1 and CDR2: SGHNT and YYREEE (reference sequence). The CDR3 spells CASTWGGRYTEAFF. For the CDR3, the DNA is TGTGCCAGCACCTGGGGGGGGAGGTACACTGAAGCTTTCTTT.

V and J are TRBV4-3 and TRBJ1-2; 8 bases agree with TRBD1. V trimming: 3 bases; J trimming: 3 bases; junction bases outside the gene matches: 12. From germline, CDR1 is LGHNA and CDR2 YSLEER. The CDR3 totals 17 residues. This chain's CDR3 is CASSQAQHRGGDYGYTF. The CDR3 region has the DNA TGCGCCAGCAGCCAGGCGCAGCACAGGGGGGGAGACTATGGCTACACCTTC.

V is TRBV7-2 and J is TRBJ1-2; 7 nucleotides line up with TRBD1. The V and J ends lost 5 bases and 3 bases, in that order; junction bases with no gene match: 9. Per germline, CDR1 SGHTA and CDR2 FQGNSA. The CDR3 is 15 amino acids. CDR3 protein: CASSPARQGYYGYTF. CDR3 bases: TGTGCCAGCAGCCCGGCACGACAGGGCTACTATGGCTACACCTTC.

The rearrangement links TRBV5-1 to TRBJ1-3; 7 bases are a match to TRBD1. Germline V gene sequence: CDR1 SGHRS, CDR2 YFSETQ. The CDR3 loop spans 14 amino acids. V lost 0 bases to trimming and J lost 3 bases; unmatched junction nucleotides: 0. DNA for the CDR3: TGCGCCAGCAGCTTGGACAGGGGTGGAAACACCATATATTTT. Its translation: CASSLDRGGNTIYF.